This T cell receptor (beta chain) was profiled in a study of early T cells in non-severe SARS-CoV-2 infection. Study-wide background: Unsorted whole-blood RNA was sequenced in bulk, leaving chains unpaired. Regarding the study as a whole: Matches to VDJdb favored anti-spike CD8 responses and missed private and CD4 specificities.

Molecules of cDNA were individually given unique molecular identifiers that were attached to them. TCRdb re-derived calls from the 5' RACE reads in MiXCR, one entry per CDR3 protein. The sample lists fewer than 50,000 distinct CDR3 sequences; more than 9% were seen once. This clonotype was counted only a few times. Its antigen is currently unknown. Trimming removed 7 bases from V and 3 bases from J, with 9 bases in between. The CDR3 is made up of 11 amino acids. The V gene's germline CDR1 is SQVTM and CDR2 ANQGSEA. The source is an adult who was a healthcare worker with PCR-confirmed SARS-CoV-2 infection or an uninfected control (not recorded which). Sequenced sample: whole blood. The chain uses TRBV29-1 and TRBJ2-5; D is possibly TRBD1 (5 bases). The chain's CDR3 is CSGGLEETQYF. The CDR3 nucleotides read TGCAGCGGGGGCCTGGAAGAGACCCAGTACTTC.